This T cell receptor (beta chain) was captured by sequencing in a study of shared clonotypes between healthy human individuals. Recent acute infections and vaccinations were absent in the healthy HIV-negative adult donors. This CDR3 is 16 amino acids long. V trimming: 1 base; J trimming: 7 bases; junction bases outside the gene matches: 6. Germline V gene lookup returns CDR1 SNHLY and CDR2 FYNNEI. Evenly divided among several immunoSEQ plates was the genomic DNA of each subset. Per the authors' pipeline: Owing to the provision of junction-only sequences devoid of quality scores by immunoSEQ, filtering differed. Measured with immunoSEQ multiplex PCR; TCRdb has only the in-frame clones, and not every one. The DNA gave D and trimming, while V, J and clone size come from that table. This table holds around 1,100,000 clones, 70% to 85% found once. This clone was detected only a few times.

The sequenced sample consisted of memory CD4+ T cells from PBMCs. Regarding subset: CD45RA-negative fraction. This TCR derives from a man in his late teens or twenties in good health. Some clones in this sample may be carry-over from other donors' samples. This chain uses TRBV2 with TRBJ2-1; 11 bases map to TRBD2. The CDR3 is CASSEGLAGSWNEQFF. Written as DNA, the CDR3 is TGTGCCAGCAGTGAAGGACTAGCGGGATCTTGGAATGAGCAGTTCTTC. Together with reference TRBV2 and TRBJ2-1, the CDR3 gives the full variable domain: EPEVTQTPSHQVTQMGQEVILRCVPISNHLYFYWYRQILGQKVEFLVSFYNNEISEKSEIFDDQFSVERPDGSNFTLKIRSTKLEDSAMYFCASSEGLAGSWNEQFFGPGTRLTVL.